These 32 T cell receptor beta chains came from one sample sequenced in a study of molecular identifiers for immune sequencing clone quantification. TCRdb re-derived calls from the PCR reads in MiXCR, one entry per CDR3 protein. The data show around 480,000 distinct CDR3 sequences, about a fifth seen once. The sequenced sample was naive CD8+ T cells from blood, with Jurkat cell RNA spiked in. Subset: FACS-sorted CD8+CD4-CCR7+CD45RA+ naive T cells. The receptors here all came from a human donor in good health. Some libraries in this study had Jurkat cell RNA spiked in.

This clonotype occurred many times. The chain combines TRBV6-2 or TRBV6-3 with TRBJ1-1; no clear D gene. CDR3 length: 13 residues. V was pared by 8 bases and J by 0 bases, with 10 bases between. Germline loops: CDR1 MNHEY, CDR2 SVGEGT. CDR3 protein: CASSWSMNTEAFF. In DNA form, the CDR3 reads TGTGCCAGCTCCTGGAGCATGAACACTGAAGCTTTCTTT.

The chain is built from TRBV28 and TRBJ1-3; tentatively, D is TRBD1 (5 bases). Trimming cost V 6 bases and J 0 bases, with 12 bases left between them. The length of the CDR3 is 15 residues. The germline gives CDR1 MDHEN, CDR2 SYDVKM. The CDR3 nucleotides are TGTGCCAGCAGACCTGACAGAAACTCTGGAAACACCATATATTTT. Its protein product is CASRPDRNSGNTIYF.

About this clonotype itself: A single base separates this from a much larger clone, so it may be a read error. V gene TRBV5-3 combines with J gene TRBJ2-3; D is unresolved. TRBV5-3 is assigned to the ORF class and has an uncertain function. There are 17 residues in the CDR3. DNA of the CDR3: TGTGCCAGCAGCTTGTGGATCCCTGGAACTGTCACAGATACGCAGTATTTT. Its protein is CASSLWIPGTVTDTQYF.

Points on this clonotype: A junction end diverges from the germline sequence, so it may reflect a read error. V and J are TRBV27 and TRBJ2-2; D is perhaps TRBD2 (5 bases). The germline CDR1 and CDR2 sequences are MNHEY and SMNVEV (reference sequence). This CDR3 is 14 amino acids long. CDR3 region: CASSLREETGELLF. CDR3 sequence (DNA): TGTGCCAGCAGCCTACGCGAGGAAACCGGGGAGCTGCTTTTT.

Details on this clonotype: A much larger clone differs by one base, so this may be a read error. The chain uses TRBV6-2 or TRBV6-3 and TRBJ1-1; a weak D match, TRBD1 (6 bases). The CDR3 runs 13 residues. CDR1 MNHEY and CDR2 SVGEGT come from the germline V gene. CDR3 DNA sequence: TGTGCCAGCAGTTATTGGGGGGCAGATGAAGCTCTCTTT. Its protein is CASSYWGADEALF.

This clonotype has ten or more counts. The chain carries TRBV29-1 and TRBJ2-7; possible D gene TRBD2, 5 bases. This CDR3 spans 15 amino acids. V dropped 1 base and J dropped 0 bases, with 13 bases sitting between them. Germline V gene lookup returns CDR1 SQVTM and CDR2 ANQGSEA. The CDR3 DNA is TGCAGCGTTGAAGTCGAGGGTAAAACCTCCTACGAGCAGTACTTC. Protein sequence: CSVEVEGKTSYEQYF.

The rearrangement links TRBV19 to TRBJ1-1; D is ambiguous. Per the germline V gene, CDR1 is LNHDA and CDR2 is SQIVND (reference sequence). The V gene lost 3 bases and the J gene lost 0 bases, with 2 bases spanning the gap. This CDR3 has 12 amino acids. The CDR3 spells CASSMVNTEAFF. DNA for the CDR3: TGTGCCAGTAGTATGGTGAACACTGAAGCTTTCTTT.

V and J are TRBV14 and TRBJ2-7, with 8 positions matching TRBD1. V dropped 1 base and J dropped 3; count of bases not matched to a gene: 8. Per germline, CDR1 SGHDN and CDR2 FVKESK. The CDR3 has 16 residues. The CDR3 loop reads CASSQGAGTGDYEQYF. In DNA, the CDR3 is TGTGCCAGCAGCCAAGGCGCCGGGACAGGAGACTACGAGCAGTACTTC. Variable domain in full (rest from reference TRBV14 and TRBJ2-7): EAGVTQFPSHSVIEKGQTVTLRCDPISGHDNLYWYRRVMGKEIKFLLHFVKESKQDESGMPNNRFLAERTGGTYSTLKVQPAELEDSGVYFCASSQGAGTGDYEQYFGPGTRLTVT.

On this clonotype: This may be a read error: a much more frequent sequence differs by one nucleotide. The chain joins TRBV3-1 to TRBJ2-6, with D perhaps matching TRBD1 (5 bases). The germline CDR1 and CDR2 sequences are LGHDT and YNNKEL (reference sequence). The CDR3 has 17 amino acids. CDR3 bases: TGTGCCAGCAGCACCTACTCTCAGGGCTCTGGGGCCAACGTCCCGACTTTC. Translated: CASSTYSQGSGANVPTF.

The chain joins TRBV30 to TRBJ2-1, with D maybe TRBD2 (5 bases). Germline assignment: CDR1 GTSNPN and CDR2 SVGIG (reference sequence). V lost 5 bases to trimming and J lost 8 bases, with 10 bases between them. The CDR3 has 11 amino acids. Here the CDR3 DNA reads TGTGCCTGGTTCGACGGGGATGAGCAGTTCTTC. The encoded protein is CAWFDGDEQFF. The entire variable domain, with the rest obtained from reference TRBV30 and TRBJ2-1, is as follows: SQTIHQWPATLVQPVGSPLSLECTVEGTSNPNLYWYRQAAGRGLQLLFYSVGIGQISSEVPQNLSASRPQDRQFILSSKKLLLSDSGFYLCAWFDGDEQFFGPGTRLTVL.

This clonotype has only a few counts. CDR3 sequence reads: CASSSGQGRVTGELFF. CDR3 nucleotide sequence: TGTGCCAGCAGTTCGGGACAGGGAAGAGTCACCGGGGAGCTGTTTTTT. The rearrangement links TRBV27 to TRBJ2-2; 9 positions agree with TRBD1. The length of the CDR3 is 16 residues. Germline-derived CDR1 and CDR2 are MNHEY and SMNVEV (reference sequence). V lost 4 bases and J lost 4; bases outside the gene matches: 7.

This clonotype was seen repeatedly, ten times or more. This chain links TRBV7-9 with TRBJ2-7; D unresolved. Germline values: CDR1 SEHNR, CDR2 FQNEAQ (reference sequence). The CDR3 sequence is 15 residues long. Deletions cut 1 base from V and 1 base from J, with 11 bases between. The CDR3 loop reads CASSLEFGGSYEQYF. DNA of the CDR3: TGTGCCAGCAGCTTAGAATTTGGCGGATCCTACGAGCAGTACTTC.

The chain uses TRBV15 and TRBJ1-1; D perhaps matches TRBD1 (5 bases). The CDR3 is made up of 15 amino acids. Trimming took 0 bases from V and 6 from J, leaving 14 bases between them. Per the germline V gene, CDR1 is LNHNV and CDR2 is YYDKDF (reference sequence). CDR3 coding DNA: TGTGCCACCAGCAGAGATATCCCCTCGACAGCTGAAGCTTTCTTT. Translated: CATSRDIPSTAEAFF.

This clonotype was found a few times. Its ends do not fully match the called genes, so a read error is possible. The V gene is TRBV5-4, the J gene TRBJ2-5; D is undetermined. Germline-derived CDR1 and CDR2 are SGHNT and YYREEE (reference sequence). This CDR3 spans 14 amino acids. CDR3 protein: CASSLETRPETQHF. The CDR3 DNA reads TGTGCCAGCAGCTTGGAAACGAGGCCAGAGACCCAGCACTTC. Complete variable domain (other parts from reference TRBV5-4 and TRBJ2-5): ETGVTQSPTHLIKTRGQQVTLRCSSQSGHNTVSWYQQALGQGPQFIFQYYREEENGRGNFPPRFSGLQFPNYSSELNVNALELDDSALYLCASSLETRPETQHFGPGTRLLVL.

Only a few counts were recorded for this clonotype. The chain employs TRBV19 and TRBJ2-5; 9 bases map to TRBD2. Trimming took 4 bases from V and 4 from J; bases not matched to a gene: 4. Germline V gene lookup returns CDR1 LNHDA and CDR2 SQIVND (reference sequence). The CDR3 length is 14 residues. Here the CDR3 reads CASSSGGATETQYF. CDR3 nucleotide sequence: TGTGCCAGTAGTAGCGGGGGGGCCACAGAGACCCAGTACTTC.

In the case of this clonotype: This clone may be a read error of a much larger clone one base away. The chain carries TRBV4-3 and TRBJ1-1; D remains ambiguous. Germline assignment: CDR1 LGHNA and CDR2 YSLEER. The CDR3 runs 15 residues. CDR3 coding DNA: TGCGCCAGCAGCCAAGATTGGTTAGCGAACACTGAAGCTTCCTTT. It encodes CASSQDWLANTEASF.

The sample holds a few counts of this clonotype. The chain links TRBV20-1 to TRBJ2-7, with 8 bases identical to TRBD1. CDR3 length: 14 residues. The ends lost 3 bases at V and 4 bases at J; junction bases unmatched: 8. CDR1 is DFQATT and CDR2 is SNEGSKA in the germline V gene (reference sequence). This CDR3 reads CSASRAGGFYEQYF. The CDR3 DNA reads as TGCAGTGCTAGTCGAGCAGGGGGCTTTTACGAGCAGTACTTC.

This clonotype appeared a single time. A single base separates this from a much larger clone, so it may be a read error. The rearrangement links TRBV12-3 or TRBV12-4 to TRBJ1-1; TRBD1 might be the D (5 bases). V gave up 3 bases and J gave up 4 bases, with 15 bases separating them. CDR3 length: 15 amino acids. The CDR3 region has the DNA TGTGCCAGCAGTTTCGGTGGGGGTTTGAGCACTGAAGCTTTCTTT. It specifies CASSFGGGLSTEAFF.

Only a few counts were recorded for this clonotype. The V and J genes are TRBV4-1 and TRBJ2-7, with TRBD2 matching over 9 bases. Unmatched junction bases numbered 11, after V lost 4 bases and J lost 7 bases. Germline V CDR1 and CDR2: MGHRA, YSYEKL. The CDR3 totals 15 residues. In DNA form, the CDR3 reads TGCGCCAGCAGCCCTTCTAGCGGGGACTACGCGGAGCAGTACTTC. This translates into CASSPSSGDYAEQYF.

This clonotype was observed a few times. The V and J genes are TRBV13 and TRBJ2-3; maybe TRBD1 (6 bases). Germline CDR1 and CDR2: PRHDT and FYEKMQ (reference sequence). The CDR3 covers 14 residues. Trimming stripped 5 bases from V and 4 bases from J, with 13 bases between. This chain's CDR3 is CASSPLQGSDTQYF. CDR3 in DNA: TGTGCCAGCAGCCCCTTACAGGGTTCAGATACGCAGTATTTT.

A single count supports this clonotype. The genes are TRBV5-1 and TRBJ2-7, with no clear D. CDR3 size: 15 residues. Trimming shortened V by 0 bases and J by 0 bases, and 10 bases separated the two germline ends. Per the germline V gene, CDR1 is SGHRS and CDR2 is YFSETQ. The DNA of the CDR3 is TGCGCCAGCAGCTTGGCGCCTGGAAACTCCTACGAGCAGTACTTC. Translated, it gives CASSLAPGNSYEQYF.

A note on this clonotype: One base away lies a much larger clone, so this may be a sequencing read error. This chain connects TRBV29-1 to TRBJ1-1, with D perhaps matching TRBD1 (5 bases). V was clipped by 4 bases and J by 5 bases, with 11 bases between them. Germline-derived CDR1 and CDR2 are SQVTM and ANQGSEA. CDR3 length: 12 amino acids. DNA of the CDR3: TGCAGCGTTGGGACATTCGGGACTGAAGCTTTCTTT. As protein: CSVGTFGTEAFF.

There are a few counts of this clonotype. The CDR3 sequence: CASSSRVGTNTEAFF. CDR3 nucleotides: TGTGCCAGCAGCTCCAGGGTGGGGACGAACACTGAAGCTTTCTTT. The chain has TRBV5-4 and TRBJ1-1; weak D call: TRBD1 (5 bases). Trimming cost V 3 bases and J 1 base, with 13 bases left between them. The CDR3 has 15 amino acids. Germline V gene sequence: CDR1 SGHNT, CDR2 YYREEE (reference sequence).

At least ten counts were recorded for this clonotype. Written as DNA, the CDR3 is TGCAGTGCTAGAGGTACCAGCCCAACTAATGAAAAACTGTTTTTT. This codes for CSARGTSPTNEKLFF. The chain links TRBV20-1 to TRBJ1-4; D call uncertain. CDR1 DFQATT and CDR2 SNEGSKA come from the germline V gene (reference sequence). Trimming cost V 1 base and J 0 bases, with 9 bases left between them. CDR3 size: 15 residues.

This clonotype showed up just a few times. V is TRBV7-8 and J is TRBJ2-7; unclear D gene. The CDR3 runs 16 residues. The V end was cut by 1 base, the J end by 3 bases, with 16 bases between. CDR1 SGHVS and CDR2 FQNEAQ come from the germline V gene. CDR3 protein: CASSLDYGRKIYEQYF. The CDR3 DNA follows: TGTGCCAGCAGCTTAGATTACGGTAGAAAGATCTACGAGCAGTACTTC.

In its sample, this clonotype was seen many times. CDR3 residues: CASSYSLGSNTEAFF. The DNA of the CDR3 is TGTGCCAGCAGTTACTCTTTAGGATCGAACACTGAAGCTTTCTTT. This sequence joins TRBV6-5 and TRBJ1-1; D is ambiguous. The CDR3 length is 15 residues. V was pared by 0 bases and J by 1 base, with 9 bases between. Germline-derived CDR1 and CDR2 are MNHEY and SVGAGI.

The genes are TRBV20-1 and TRBJ2-7, with D perhaps matching TRBD1 or TRBD2 (5 bases each). This CDR3 is built from 12 residues. V was trimmed by 3 bases and J by 6 bases, leaving 12 bases between them. From germline, CDR1 is DFQATT and CDR2 SNEGSKA (reference sequence). CDR3 sequence (DNA): TGCAGTGCTAGCATAGAGGGGCTCGAGCAGTACTTC. This translates into CSASIEGLEQYF.

This clonotype was observed at least ten times. The chain links TRBV6-5 to TRBJ2-7; the match to TRBD2 covers 13 bases. The ends lost 4 bases at V and 7 bases at J; junction bases unmatched: 7. The CDR3 contains 15 residues. The germline V gene encodes CDR1 MNHEY and CDR2 SVGAGI. The CDR3 DNA sequence: TGTGCCAGCAGTTGGACTAGCGGGGGACGAGGGGAGCAGTACTTC. Translated: CASSWTSGGRGEQYF.

This clonotype was seen only a few times. V and J are TRBV5-1 and TRBJ1-6, with 7 bases matching TRBD1. Looked up from germline, CDR1 is SGHRS and CDR2 is YFSETQ. The ends lost 4 bases at V and 4 bases at J; junction bases unmatched: 11. The CDR3 contains 17 residues. The CDR3 DNA reads TGCGCCAGCAGCAAGGGACAGCTCAACCTATATAATTCACCCCTCCACTTT. It codes for CASSKGQLNLYNSPLHF. The whole variable domain, filled in from reference TRBV5-1 and TRBJ1-6, reads KAGVTQTPRYLIKTRGQQVTLSCSPISGHRSVSWYQQTPGQGLQFLFEYFSETQRNKGNFPGRFSGRQFSNSRSEMNVSTLELGDSALYLCASSKGQLNLYNSPLHFGNGTRLTVT.

Concerning this clonotype: A much larger clone differs from this one at a single base, so this may be a read error. The rearrangement uses TRBV12-3 or TRBV12-4 and TRBJ1-1, with TRBD1 matching over 7 bases. The CDR3 extends over 15 amino acids. V trimming: 6 bases; J trimming: 6 bases; junction bases outside the gene matches: 13. The CDR3 loop is CASSAQGGPHSEAFF. The DNA for the CDR3 is TGTGCCAGCAGCGCCCAGGGGGGTCCTCATTCTGAAGCTTTCTTT.

This clonotype was counted only a few times. This chain joins TRBV10-3 and TRBJ2-3; maybe TRBD1 (5 bases). CDR1 and CDR2 from the germline V gene are ENHRY and SYGVKD. V lost 0 bases and J 0 bases, leaving 10 bases between the germline ends. The CDR3 loop spans 16 amino acids. CDR3 sequence (DNA): TGTGCCATCAGTGAGTCTGGGGCCCCGAGCACAGATACGCAGTATTTT. Residues: CAISESGAPSTDTQYF.

This clonotype was seen repeatedly, ten times or more. J is TRBJ2-7 and V is TRBV28; 11 bases match TRBD2. J was trimmed by 6 bases and V by 1 base; bases with no gene match: 2. CDR3 size: 14 residues. CDR1 is MDHEN and CDR2 is SYDVKM in the germline V gene. CDR3 in DNA: TGTGCCAGCAGTTTATCCCTAGCGGGAGGCGAGCAGTACTTC. This codes for CASSLSLAGGEQYF. The whole variable domain, filled in from reference TRBV28 and TRBJ2-7, reads DVKVTQSSRYLVKRTGEKVFLECVQDMDHENMFWYRQDPGLGLRLIYFSYDVKMKEKGDIPEGYSVSREKKERFSLILESASTNQTSMYLCASSLSLAGGEQYFGPGTRLTVT.